The next 11 T cell receptor beta chains were all read from a single sample in a study of identifying expanded T cells in peripheral blood. Assay: immunoSEQ multiplex PCR; the TCRdb copy retains only in-frame clones and omits some. The sample carries fewer than 130,000 clones, roughly 89% recorded once. Sequencing was carried out using blood. The receptors derive from a person between 18 and 75 years old in good health.

V gene TRBV4-2 combines with J gene TRBJ2-3, with D perhaps being TRBD1 or TRBD2 (6 bases each). The CDR3 is 19 residues long. V was pared by 1 base and J by 0 bases, with 20 bases between. CDR1 and CDR2 (germline): LGHNA, YNFKEQ. CDR3 bases: TGTGCCAGCAGCCAAGTAGGGGGAATCGGGGGATCTAGCACAGATACGCAGTATTTT. Residues: CASSQVGGIGGSSTDTQYF.

This clone was counted only a few times. The chain uses TRBV6-5 and TRBJ2-7; D remains unclear. The CDR3 has 14 residues. Per the germline V gene, CDR1 is MNHEY and CDR2 is SVGAGI. Deletions cut 5 bases from V and 0 bases from J, with 11 bases between. This CDR3 is CASSRDPSSYEQYF. In nucleotides, the CDR3 is TGTGCCAGCAGTCGCGACCCTAGCTCCTACGAGCAGTACTTC.

The rearrangement links TRBV4-3 to TRBJ2-7; tentative D call: TRBD2 (5 bases). The CDR3 has 14 residues. V lost 4 bases and J 2 bases, leaving 12 bases between the germline ends. Germline loops: CDR1 LGHNA, CDR2 YSLEER. CDR3 region: CASSPGKGAYEQYF. In DNA form, the CDR3 reads TGCGCCAGCAGCCCAGGCAAGGGAGCCTACGAGCAGTACTTC.

The V gene is TRBV2, the J gene TRBJ2-7; maybe TRBD1 (5 bases). V lost 8 bases and J 5 bases, leaving 19 bases between the germline ends. In germline, CDR1 is SNHLY, CDR2 FYNNEI. The CDR3 has 14 residues. The CDR3: CASSDGAYRDEQYF. In DNA, the CDR3 is TGTGCCAGCTCTGATGGGGCCTACCGGGACGAGCAGTACTTC.

The chain recombines TRBV4-3 with TRBJ2-5, with D perhaps being TRBD1 or TRBD2 (6 bases each). The V end lost 8 bases, the J end lost 5 bases, and 18 bases lay between the germline ends. CDR1 and CDR2 from the germline V gene are LGHNA and YSLEER. CDR3 size: 14 residues. This CDR3 reads CASGAWGAGETQYF. DNA of the CDR3: TGCGCCAGCGGTGCTTGGGGGGCAGGGGAGACCCAGTACTTC.

J is TRBJ1-5 and V is TRBV19, with D hard to call. Looked up from germline, CDR1 is LNHDA and CDR2 is SQIVND (reference sequence). V lost 7 bases, J lost 0 bases, and 10 bases lay in between. The CDR3 has 14 residues. In DNA form, the CDR3 reads TGTGCCAGTAAACTGTTAGTTAGCAATCAGCCCCAGCATTTT. Encoded protein: CASKLLVSNQPQHF.

The CDR3 DNA reads TGTGCCAGCAGTGACCCTGGGACTGAAGCTTTCTTT. Translation gives CASSDPGTEAFF. The genes are TRBV6-6 and TRBJ1-1; no firm D call. Germline-derived CDR1 and CDR2 are MNHNY and SVGAGI (reference sequence). Trimming shortened V by 5 bases and J by 5 bases, and 9 bases separated the two germline ends. CDR3 length: 12 residues.

The V gene is TRBV19, the J gene TRBJ2-2, with D possibly TRBD2 on 6 matching bases. CDR3 length equals 16 residues. Trimming cost V 9 bases and J 0 bases, with 17 bases left between them. CDR1 LNHDA and CDR2 SQIVND come from the germline V gene (reference sequence). Here the CDR3 reads CARHASRGSNTGELFF. The CDR3 DNA reads as TGTGCCAGACATGCGTCGCGGGGTTCGAACACCGGGGAGCTGTTTTTT.

The chain joins TRBV18 to TRBJ1-1; 9 bases agree with TRBD1. The J segment lost 0 bases and the V segment lost 2 bases, leaving 7 bases of the junction unmatched. Germline V gene sequence: CDR1 KGHSH, CDR2 LQKENI. The CDR3 has 17 amino acids. The CDR3 loop reads CASSPSRTGVMNTEAFF. The CDR3 DNA sequence: TGTGCCAGCTCACCATCTCGGACAGGGGTGATGAACACTGAAGCTTTCTTT. The full variable domain, completed using reference TRBV18 and TRBJ1-1, is NAGVMQNPRHLVRRRGQEARLRCSPMKGHSHVYWYRQLPEEGLKFMVYLQKENIIDESGMPKERFSAEFPKEGPSILRIQQVVRGDSAAYFCASSPSRTGVMNTEAFFGQGTRLTVV.

This clone came up a few times. The rearrangement joins TRBV15 to TRBJ1-5; perhaps TRBD1 as D (6 bases). Deletions cut 0 bases from V and 0 bases from J, with 24 bases between. In germline, CDR1 is LNHNV, CDR2 YYDKDF (reference sequence). The CDR3 extends over 21 amino acids. The DNA of the CDR3 is TGTGCCACCAGCAGAGATTCCTCTATAACAGGGCCGGGGTATAGCAATCAGCCCCAGCATTTT. Its translation is CATSRDSSITGPGYSNQPQHF.

The chain uses TRBV4-2 and TRBJ2-2; D ambiguous. Trimming pared 0 bases from V and 3 bases from J, leaving 14 bases between. This CDR3 has 17 amino acids. Germline V gene sequence: CDR1 LGHNA, CDR2 YNFKEQ. CDR3 sequence reads: CASSQEEGLVDTGELFF. As DNA, the CDR3 is TGTGCCAGCAGCCAAGAGGAAGGGTTGGTGGACACCGGGGAGCTGTTTTTT.